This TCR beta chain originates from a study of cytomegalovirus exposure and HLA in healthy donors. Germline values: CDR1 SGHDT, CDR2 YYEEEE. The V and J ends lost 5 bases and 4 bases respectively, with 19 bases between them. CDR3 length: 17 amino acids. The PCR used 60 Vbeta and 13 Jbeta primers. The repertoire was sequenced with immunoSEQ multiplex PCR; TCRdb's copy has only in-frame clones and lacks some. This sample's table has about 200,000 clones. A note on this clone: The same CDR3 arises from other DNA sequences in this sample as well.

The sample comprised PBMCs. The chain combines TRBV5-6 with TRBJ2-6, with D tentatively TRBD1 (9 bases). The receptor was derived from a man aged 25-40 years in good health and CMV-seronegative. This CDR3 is CASSSGTGFRGANVLTF. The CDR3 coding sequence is TGTGCCAGCAGTAGCGGGACAGGGTTTCGAGGGGCCAACGTCCTGACTTTC.